This TCR beta chain was profiled in a study of human T cells and chemical hapten exposure. Study-wide background: The study patch tested 0.01% DPC on the upper back and read results at 6 days.

In its sample, this clonotype was seen many times. Time point reported: pre-sensitization, week 0. Described treatment: therapeutic diphenylcyclopropenone sensitization with weekly scalp DPC. In germline, CDR1 is MDHEN, CDR2 SYDVKM. The CDR3 totals 15 residues. Trimming shortened V by 6 bases and J by 6 bases, and 18 bases separated the two germline ends. TCRdb itself ran the RACE reads through MiXCR, one entry per CDR3 protein. The sample lists about 380,000 distinct CDR3 sequences, approximately 5.1% seen once, with just over 2.5% in the top ten. This chain joins TRBV28 and TRBJ2-4; D assignment may be TRBD1 or TRBD2 (6 bases each). The receptor's source is a woman between 45 and 65 years old with alopecia areata. Some clones in this sample may be carry-over from other donors' samples. This specimen was whole blood, taken in connection with sensitization to the hapten diphenylcyclopropenone (DPC). The CDR3 DNA reads TGTGCCAGCAGCAAGAGGGGGGCGCCTCCAAACATTCAGTACTTC. This sequence encodes CASSKRGAPPNIQYF.